What follows is one TCR beta chain and its context. Noted treatment: randomized to nivolumab then ipilimumab (arm A) or the reverse (arm B). Patients had received no earlier DNA-damaging chemotherapy. From thawed PBMCs, live CD3+CD8+ cells negative for CD19 and CD56 were sorted. Trimming took off 5 bases at V and 5 bases at J, with 18 bases between the two ends. Germline CDR1 is SEHNR and CDR2 is FQNEAQ (reference sequence). This CDR3 has 15 amino acids. The data belong to a study of sequential checkpoint blockade in melanoma. Study information: Patients were randomized 1:1 to nivolumab-then-ipilimumab or ipilimumab-then-nivolumab first-line. After both sequences, patients received maintenance nivolumab.

Sequencing used immunoSEQ multiplex PCR; TCRdb keeps in-frame clones, though not all of them. This table holds fewer than 25,000 clones, 75% to 90% found once. J is TRBJ2-5 and V is TRBV7-9; a possible D gene is TRBD2 (6 bases). This specimen consisted of CD8+ T cells sorted from blood (inferred from file names), obtained from a patient given nivolumab and ipilimumab in sequence. This sequence originates from a human donor with melanoma. The CDR3 sequence is CASSARLGTLETQYF. CDR3 nucleotide sequence: TGTGCCAGCAGCGCTCGCTTGGGGACTCTGGAGACCCAGTACTTC.